The sequence of this T cell receptor beta chain was determined in a study of T cell repertoires in cytomegalovirus infection (dated by TCRdb to between 2018 and 2021). Background on the whole study: Alongside well-studied HLA-B-restricted epitopes, the peptide stimulations were aimed at recently identified HLA-C-restricted CMV epitopes, whose presentation resists viral immunomodulation. Donor HLA type was relevant to the analysis, as public TCR beta signatures indicated carriage of CMV infection together with the matching HLA type. Findings and caveats that apply to the study as a whole: In both this cohort and an independent cohort of 352 donors, the cumulative frequency of public TCR beta family members distinguished carriers of CMV infection plus the relevant HLA type. The ex vivo response was dominated by HLA-C-restricted CMV-specific TCR beta clonotypes, and the single most frequent clonotype in two of eight donors was supplied by these HLA-C-restricted clonotypes.

Notes on this clonotype: Which antigen it targets is not known. No much larger clone exists at a distance of one base, and base qualities are not known.

Sequencing was carried out with an Illumina HiSeq 1500. Using fastp at Q25 and MiXCR, TCRdb reprocessed the public reads and kept productive beta chains. Entries that share a CDR3 protein sequence are merged under the most common genes and DNA. The sample includes 300,000 to 400,000 distinct CDR3 sequences, with under 35% observed a single time. In total, the top ten clones hold roughly 20% of the sample. Per the publication, the treatment or condition label means: in vitro stimulation with specific CMV peptide epitopes to enrich CMV-specific T cells. The TCR originated in a human donor in good health (CMV status not recorded). Some clones in this sample may be carry-over from other donors' samples. The starting material was cultured PBMCs, obtained from culture after CMV antigen stimulation.

The CDR3 protein: CASSFIALAGSNEQFF. The nucleotides are TGTGCCAGCAGCTTTATTGCCCTAGCCGGGTCCAATGAGCAGTTCTTC. The V and J genes are TRBV11-1 and TRBJ2-1; TRBD2 could be the D gene, as 5 bases match. Per the germline V gene (reference sequence), SGHAT is the CDR1 and FQDESV is the CDR2. From its cysteine to its phenylalanine, the CDR3 spans 16 amino acids. Only the CDR3 part of the read is kept: 48 bases, read in frame from the first base. V is clipped by 3 bases and J by 6 bases, and the sequence between their germline boundaries is 18 bases long.